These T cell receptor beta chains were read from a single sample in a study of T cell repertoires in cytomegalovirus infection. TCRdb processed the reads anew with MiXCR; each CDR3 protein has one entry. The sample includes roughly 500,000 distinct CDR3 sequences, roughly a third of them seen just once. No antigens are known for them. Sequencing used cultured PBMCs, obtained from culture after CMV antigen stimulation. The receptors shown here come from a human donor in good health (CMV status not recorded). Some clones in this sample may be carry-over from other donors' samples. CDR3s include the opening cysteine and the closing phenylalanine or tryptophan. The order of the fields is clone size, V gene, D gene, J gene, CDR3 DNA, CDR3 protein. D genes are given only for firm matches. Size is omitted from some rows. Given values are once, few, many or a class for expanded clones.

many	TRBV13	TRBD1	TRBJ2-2	TGTGCCAGCAGCGTCCAAACAGGGGGCGGCCGGACCACCGGGGAGCTGTTTTTT	CASSVQTGGGRTTGELFF
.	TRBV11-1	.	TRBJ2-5	TGTGCCAGCAGCTTCTGGACAGACCAAGAGACCCAGTACTTC	CASSFWTDQETQYF
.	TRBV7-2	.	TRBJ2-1	TGTGCCAGCAGCTTAGCGTTTGCGGGGGCCAATGAGCAGTTCTTC	CASSLAFAGANEQFF
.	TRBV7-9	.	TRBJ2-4	TGTGCCAGCAGCTTAGGGGGGAGCCTTTACACCAAAAACATTCAGTACTTC	CASSLGGSLYTKNIQYF
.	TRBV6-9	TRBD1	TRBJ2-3	TGTGCCCTTCGACAGGGCGGCAGCACAGATACGCAGTATTTT	CALRQGGSTDTQYF
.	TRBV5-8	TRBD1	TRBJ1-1	TGTGCCAGCAGCCCGGGACAGCCTAACTGGAACACTGAAGCTTTCTTT	CASSPGQPNWNTEAFF
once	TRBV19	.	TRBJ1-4	TGTGCCAGTAGTATCGGGGAGTCAGGGGCCGATGCAACTAATGAAAAACTGTTTTTT	CASSIGESGADATNEKLFF
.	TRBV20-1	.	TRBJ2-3	TGCAGTGCAAAGCAAGGGAGCACAGATACGCAGTATTTT	CSAKQGSTDTQYF
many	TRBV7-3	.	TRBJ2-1	TGTGCCAGCAGTAGTAGCGGATCAAGCTCCTACAATGAGCAGTTCTTC	CASSSSGSSSYNEQFF
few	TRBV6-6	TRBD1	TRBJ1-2	TGTGCCAGCACTTTGACCGGGACAGGGGGCATTTTGAGAGGCTACACCTTC	CASTLTGTGGILRGYTF
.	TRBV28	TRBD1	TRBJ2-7	TGTGCCAGCAGAATTACCGGGACAGGGACATACGAGCAGTACTTC	CASRITGTGTYEQYF
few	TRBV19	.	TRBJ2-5	TGTGCCAGTAGCGTAGGAATAGCGGAGACCCAGTACTTC	CASSVGIAETQYF
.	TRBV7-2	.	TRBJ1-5	TGTGCCAGCAACGAGGGGCAGGGTGATCAGCCCCAGCATTTT	CASNEGQGDQPQHF
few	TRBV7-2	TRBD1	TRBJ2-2	TGTGCCAGCAGCCCCAGACAGGGGTCGACGAACACCGGGGAGCTGTTTTTT	CASSPRQGSTNTGELFF
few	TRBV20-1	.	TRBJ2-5	TGCAGTGCTAGAGATAGACCAGCCCAAGAGACCCAGTACTTC	CSARDRPAQETQYF
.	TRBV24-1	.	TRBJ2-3	TGTGCCACCAGTGATACCCCAAGAGGCACAGATACGCAGTATTTT	CATSDTPRGTDTQYF
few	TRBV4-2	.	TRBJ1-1	TGTGCCAGCAGCCGACCCGAAGGGGACACTGAAGCTTTCTTT	CASSRPEGDTEAFF
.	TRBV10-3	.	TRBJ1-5	TGTGCCATCAGTGAGTCAGGAGTGGGGCAGCCCCAGCATTTT	CAISESGVGQPQHF
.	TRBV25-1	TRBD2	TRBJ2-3	TGTGCCAGCAGTGAACCCAGCGGGAGGGCCCGAGATACGCAGTATTTT	CASSEPSGRARDTQYF
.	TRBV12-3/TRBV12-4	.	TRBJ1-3	TGTGCCAGCAGCCCTCAGCAGGGTGGAAACACCATATATTTT	CASSPQQGGNTIYF
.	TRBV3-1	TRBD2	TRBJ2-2	TGTGCCAGCAGCCATGAGGGAGGGCCATGGGAGCTGTTTTTT	CASSHEGGPWELFF
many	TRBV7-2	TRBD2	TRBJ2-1	TGTGCCAGCAGCTCCCAACGGGGGACTAGCGGGAGCAACTTTGGGGATGAGCAGTTCTTC	CASSSQRGTSGSNFGDEQFF
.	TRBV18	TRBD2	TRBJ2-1	TGTGCCAGCTCACCGGTATCGGCTAGCGGGAGAGATGAGCAGTTCTTC	CASSPVSASGRDEQFF
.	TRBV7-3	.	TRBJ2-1	TGTGCCAGCAGCTCCCTCGAGGAAGAGCAGTTCTTC	CASSSLEEEQFF
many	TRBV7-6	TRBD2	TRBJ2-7	TGTGCCAGCAGCTTAGAGCTAGCGGGATTTAACCCCTACGAGCAGTACTTC	CASSLELAGFNPYEQYF
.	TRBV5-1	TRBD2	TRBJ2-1	TGCGCCAGCCGGCTAGCGGGGGGATACCTCTACAATGAGCAGTTCTTC	CASRLAGGYLYNEQFF
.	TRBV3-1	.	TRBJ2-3	TGTGCCAGCAGCCAGGGATCCCCGGGAGCCTACACAGATACGCAGTATTTT	CASSQGSPGAYTDTQYF